The 30 T cell receptor beta chains given below trace back to one sample, sequenced in a study of tumor-infiltrating T cells and Merkel cell polyomavirus. Study information: The study examined CD8+ T cells specific for the Merkel cell polyomavirus KLL epitope.

Sequencing used immunoSEQ multiplex PCR; TCRdb keeps in-frame clones, though not all of them. The sample includes about 460 clones. Every patient's tumor was robustly positive for Merkel cell polyomavirus Large T antigen on immunohistochemistry. Sequenced: tumor tissue. These receptors came from a woman aged 45-65 years with Merkel cell carcinoma.

Its frequency marks this clone as medium-sized. The sequenced CDR3 bases are TGTGCCAGCAGTCTCTGGCAGATTAACATGAACACTGAA. Translation: CASSLWQINMNTE. The full CDR3 sequence reads CASSLWQINMNTEAFF. The chain combines TRBV2 with TRBJ1-1; D gene uncertain. The CDR3 end is not reached by the read, which stops 3 residues before it; the germline J gene fills it in. V lost 5 bases and J 0 bases, leaving 16 bases between the germline ends. The germline V gene encodes CDR1 SNHLY and CDR2 FYNNEI. The CDR3 length is 16 residues.

Frequency places this clone as large. Read data end 3 residues before the CDR3 end; the end is taken from the germline J gene. The V and J genes are TRBV20-1 and TRBJ2-7; possible D gene TRBD1, 5 bases. Germline V lookup: CDR1 DFQATT, CDR2 SNEGSKA (reference sequence). The length of the CDR3 is 14 residues. V was clipped by 2 bases and J by 2 bases, with 13 bases between them. The CDR3: CSARPWPGPYEQYF. The sequenced CDR3 bases are TGCAGTGCTAGACCCTGGCCAGGGCCCTACGAG.

Frequency places this clone as large. Read sequence stops 3 residues before the CDR3 end, and the germline J gene provides the missing end. The chain has TRBV7-3 and TRBJ2-2, with 9 bases aligning to TRBD2. The CDR3 loop spans 15 amino acids. The germline gives CDR1 SGHTA, CDR2 FQGTGA. The junction had 4 bases not matched to a gene; V was cut back by 4 bases and J by 4 bases. The CDR3 reads CASSSRGGSTGELFF. The CDR3 DNA, read in part, is TGTGCCAGCAGCTCGCGGGGGGGCTCCACCGGGGAG.

This clone is called medium-sized (0.01 to 0.1%) based on its frequency. Read sequence stops 3 residues before the CDR3 end, and the germline J gene provides the missing end. The chain uses TRBV19 and TRBJ2-7; D gene uncertain. In germline, CDR1 is LNHDA, CDR2 SQIVND (reference sequence). Trimming removed 7 bases from V and 1 base from J, with 11 bases in between. The CDR3 consists of 13 residues. This chain's CDR3 is CASKGSGSYEQYF. The CDR3 DNA, read in part, is TGTGCCAGTAAAGGGTCCGGATCCTACGAG.

This clone is called medium-sized based on its frequency. The read falls 3 residues short of the CDR3 end, and the missing part is taken from the germline J gene. The chain is built from TRBV5-1 and TRBJ2-3; no firm D call. Trimming removed 4 bases from V and 0 bases from J, with 12 bases in between. Germline V gives CDR1 SGHRS, CDR2 YFSETQ. The CDR3 loop spans 15 amino acids. The covered CDR3 bases are TGCGCCAGCAGCAACTTGGCCAGGAGCACAGATACG. Its protein product is CASSNLARSTDT. The whole CDR3 sequence reads CASSNLARSTDTQYF.

In terms of frequency, this clone is medium-sized. The read terminates 3 residues before the CDR3 end, so the remaining end is supplied by the germline J gene. The chain is built from TRBV4-2 and TRBJ2-2, with D perhaps TRBD1 or TRBD2 (7 bases each). The ends were cut back, 3 bases at V and 3 bases at J, with 14 bases in the middle. CDR3 size: 16 residues. CDR1 is LGHNA, CDR2 YNFKEQ, per germline. CDR3 DNA (partial): TGTGCCAGCAGCCAGGGAGGGCAGGGGGACACCGGGGAG. Amino acids: CASSQGGQGDTGE. The full CDR3 is CASSQGGQGDTGELFF.

This clone shows up as large by frequency. From the germline J gene comes the end of the CDR3, since the read stops 3 residues before it. V and J are TRBV14 and TRBJ1-1; 8 nucleotides line up with TRBD1. The CDR3 is 13 residues long. CDR1 and CDR2 (germline): SGHDN, FVKESK. The trim removed 4 bases at V and 7 bases at J, leaving 5 bases unmatched. CDR3 bases read: TGTGCCAGCAGCCGGGGACAGGCCCTTGAA. Amino acid sequence: CASSRGQALE. The entire CDR3 protein is CASSRGQALEAFF. Full variable domain (remainder filled in from reference TRBV14 and TRBJ1-1): EAGVTQFPSHSVIEKGQTVTLRCDPISGHDNLYWYRRVMGKEIKFLLHFVKESKQDESGMPNNRFLAERTGGTYSTLKVQPAELEDSGVYFCASSRGQALEAFFGQGTRLTVV.

In terms of frequency, this clone is medium-sized. The CDR3 extends 3 residues past the end of the read, so its final part is completed from the germline J gene. This chain links TRBV24-1 with TRBJ2-1; 8 nucleotides agree with TRBD2. J gave up 5 bases and V 5 bases, and 4 bases lay outside the gene matches. There are 14 residues in the CDR3. Germline V gene lookup returns CDR1 KGHDR and CDR2 SFDVKD. The part of the CDR3 DNA that was read is TGTGCCACCAGTGGATTTAGCGGGAACAATGAG. It specifies CATSGFSGNNE. The entire CDR3 reads CATSGFSGNNEQFF.

This clone ranks as large (0.1 to 1%) in terms of frequency. The CDR3 end lies 3 residues beyond the end of the read and is filled in from the germline J gene. The chain combines TRBV7-3 with TRBJ2-7; 7 bases agree with TRBD1. The germline V gene has CDR1 SGHTA and CDR2 FQGTGA. This CDR3 comprises 15 residues. V lost 2 bases to trimming and J lost 0 bases; unmatched junction nucleotides: 4. The CDR3 reads CASSLGPGGSYEQYF. CDR3 DNA, as far as it was read: TGTGCCAGCAGCTTAGGCCCAGGGGGCTCCTACGAG.

In terms of frequency, this clone is large. The sequenced fragment ends 3 residues before the CDR3 boundary, so the rest is inferred from the germline J gene. Different DNA sequences within this sample yield the same CDR3. This chain connects TRBV20-1 to TRBJ2-3; TRBD1 is a possible D gene (6 bases). The CDR3 contains 14 residues. Germline V gene data show CDR1 as DFQATT and CDR2 as SNEGSKA (reference sequence). Trimming stripped 8 bases from V and 0 bases from J, with 15 bases between. The CDR3: CSQLQGRSTDTQYF. The part of the CDR3 DNA that was read is TGCAGTCAGTTACAGGGAAGGAGCACAGATACG.

Measured by frequency, this clone is medium-sized. Read sequence stops 3 residues before the CDR3 end, and the germline J gene provides the missing end. The chain has TRBV2 and TRBJ2-1, with 12 nucleotides matching TRBD2. The V gene's germline CDR1 is SNHLY and CDR2 FYNNEI. V was pared by 8 bases and J by 2 bases, with 4 bases of the junction left unmatched. The CDR3 contains 15 residues. The sequenced part of the CDR3 DNA is TGTGCCAGCGCGACTAGCGGGGGCACCTACAATGAG. This gives the protein CASATSGGTYNE. The CDR3 as a whole reads CASATSGGTYNEQFF.

This clone is classed as large by frequency. The CDR3 end is not reached by the read, which stops 3 residues before it; the germline J gene fills it in. The genes are TRBV2 and TRBJ2-6, with TRBD1 matching over 9 bases. This CDR3 has 17 residues. V shed 5 bases and J 3 bases; nucleotides not matched to a gene: 8. CDR1 is SNHLY, CDR2 FYNNEI, per germline. CDR3 DNA, as far as it was read: TGTGCCAGCAGTTCACAGGGGGCATTGGTTGGGGCCAACGTC. It is translated as CASSSQGALVGANV. The whole CDR3 sequence is CASSSQGALVGANVLTF.

This clone is labeled medium-sized based on frequency. The read falls 3 residues short of the CDR3 end, and the missing part is taken from the germline J gene. The chain couples TRBV19 to TRBJ2-1, with a tentative D call TRBD1 (8 bases). Germline lookup yields CDR1 LNHDA and CDR2 SQIVND (reference sequence). The ends were cut back, 1 base at V and 7 bases at J, with 20 bases in the middle. This CDR3 contains 17 residues. CDR3 DNA, as far as it was read: TGTGCCAGTAGTATAGGGGGGGGCAGGGGGCGTCGGAATGAG. It is translated as CASSIGGGRGRRNE. The entire CDR3 protein is CASSIGGGRGRRNEQFF.

Comment on this clone: The CDR3 extends 3 residues past the end of the read, so its final part is completed from the germline J gene. The chain employs TRBV6-1 and TRBJ1-2, with a weak D call TRBD1 (5 bases). CDR1 MNHNS and CDR2 SASEGT come from the germline V gene. The CDR3 runs to 16 residues. The sequenced CDR3 bases are TGTGCCAGCAGTGAAAACTTACAGTATTATATGGGGGGG. This codes for CASSENLQYYMGG. In full, the CDR3 reads CASSENLQYYMGGYTF.

Considering frequency, this clone is medium-sized (0.01 to 0.1%). The CDR3 extends 3 residues past the end of the read, so its final part is completed from the germline J gene. This sequence joins TRBV11-3 and TRBJ2-7; 8 bases agree with TRBD1. The CDR3 has 13 residues. Germline CDR1 and CDR2: SGHNT and YENEEA. J gave up 2 bases and V 5 bases, and 2 bases lay outside the gene matches. The DNA read from the CDR3 is TGTGCCAGCAGCAAGGGACAGGCCTACGAG. Translating gives CASSKGQAYE. The entire CDR3 reads CASSKGQAYEQYF. Complete variable domain (other parts from reference TRBV11-3 and TRBJ2-7): EAGVVQSPRYKIIEKKQPVAFWCNPISGHNTLYWYLQNLGQGPELLIRYENEEAVDDSQLPKDRFSAERLKGVDSTLKIQPAELGDSAVYLCASSKGQAYEQYFGPGTRLTVT.

According to its frequency, this clone is medium-sized. From the germline J gene comes the end of the CDR3, since the read stops 3 residues before it. The chain links TRBV7-6 to TRBJ1-6; D gene unclear. In germline, CDR1 is SGHVS, CDR2 FNYEAQ. The V gene lost 4 bases and the J gene lost 9 bases, with 16 bases spanning the gap. This CDR3 has 15 residues. CDR3 DNA (partial): TGTGCCAGCAGCTCAGCTGCGGGCGCCGGTTCACCC. It encodes CASSSAAGAGSP. The whole CDR3 sequence reads CASSSAAGAGSPLHF.

This clone is called large based on its frequency. The read ends 3 residues early relative to the CDR3; the germline J gene fills the gap. The chain links TRBV5-6 to TRBJ2-2; D remains unclear. Germline CDR1 is SGHDT and CDR2 is YYEEEE. This CDR3 comprises 15 residues. With 6 bases removed from V and 4 bases from J, the gap between germline ends came to 16 bases. The sequenced part of the CDR3 DNA is TGTGCCAGCAACGGATTAGGTTCGGGCACCGGGGAG. It translates to CASNGLGSGTGE. From start to end, the CDR3 is CASNGLGSGTGELFF.

Note on this clone: The CDR3 is cut off 3 residues early in the read; its end comes from the germline J gene. The chain has TRBV12-3 or TRBV12-4 and TRBJ2-1; D not resolved. The ends were cut back, 5 bases at V and 7 bases at J, with 6 bases in the middle. This CDR3 is built from 11 residues. The CDR3 spells CASSRVNEQFF. The sequenced part of the CDR3 DNA is TGTGCCAGCAGTAGGGTGAATGAG.

This clone is called large based on its frequency. CDR3 DNA, as far as it was read: TGTGCCAGCGGGAGACACACCGGGGAG. Residues: CASGRHTGE. The entire CDR3 reads CASGRHTGELFF. V gene TRBV10-3 combines with J gene TRBJ2-2; 7 nucleotides align to TRBD2. The missing CDR3 end, 3 residues past where the read stops, is filled in from the germline J gene. Germline V gene lookup returns CDR1 ENHRY and CDR2 SYGVKD. This CDR3 is built from 12 residues. With V trimmed by 10 bases and J by 3 bases, 2 bases remained unmatched.

This clone is deemed large (0.1 to 1%) by its frequency. The CDR3 end is not reached by the read, which stops 3 residues before it; the germline J gene fills it in. The rearrangement uses TRBV20-1 and TRBJ1-4; 7 bases map to TRBD1. V trimming: 3 bases; J trimming: 7 bases; junction bases outside the gene matches: 11. The germline CDR1 and CDR2 sequences are DFQATT and SNEGSKA (reference sequence). CDR3 length: 15 amino acids. CDR3 region: CSARKPGQSFEKLFF. The covered CDR3 bases are TGCAGTGCTAGGAAGCCGGGACAGTCATTTGAAAAA.

Its frequency marks this clone as large. The chain's CDR3 is CASRKTGGRTEAFF. CDR3 DNA (partial): TGTGCCAGCAGAAAGACAGGGGGCAGGACTGAA. This chain uses TRBV28 with TRBJ1-1; 10 positions match TRBD1. The read finishes 3 residues shy of the CDR3 end, and the germline J gene is used to complete it. V lost 6 bases and J lost 5; bases outside the gene matches: 6. The germline gives CDR1 MDHEN, CDR2 SYDVKM. The CDR3 extends over 14 amino acids.

Considering frequency, this clone is medium-sized. From the germline J gene comes the end of the CDR3, since the read stops 3 residues before it. The chain carries TRBV7-2 and TRBJ2-5; 8 positions match TRBD1. CDR1 SGHTA and CDR2 FQGNSA come from the germline V gene. The CDR3 contains 13 residues. V lost 5 bases, J lost 7 bases, and 6 bases stayed unmatched. CDR3 sequence reads: CASSQGQGATQYF. The sequenced part of the CDR3 DNA is TGTGCCAGCAGCCAGGGGCAGGGGGCGACC. Complete variable domain (other parts from reference TRBV7-2 and TRBJ2-5): GAGVSQSPSNKVTEKGKDVELRCDPISGHTALYWYRQSLGQGLEFLIYFQGNSAPDKSGLPSDRFSAERTGGSVSTLTIQRTQQEDSAVYLCASSQGQGATQYFGPGTRLLVL.

Judged by frequency, this clone is medium-sized. The missing CDR3 end, 3 residues past where the read stops, is filled in from the germline J gene. This sequence joins TRBV10-3 and TRBJ2-1; 9 positions agree with TRBD1. Per germline, CDR1 ENHRY and CDR2 SYGVKD. This CDR3 region has 15 residues. Trimming at V came to 2 bases and at J to 3 bases, leaving 2 bases not matched to a gene. The part of the CDR3 DNA that was read is TGTGCCATCAGTGAGGCGACAGGGGGCTACAATGAG. This codes for CAISEATGGYNE. The entire CDR3 is CAISEATGGYNEQFF.

This clone is labeled medium-sized based on frequency. With the read ending 3 residues before the CDR3 end, the germline J gene is used to fill in that end. The chain carries TRBV13 and TRBJ2-7, with 10 bases aligning to TRBD2. CDR3 size: 15 residues. Germline V gene sequence: CDR1 PRHDT, CDR2 FYEKMQ (reference sequence). V dropped 4 bases and J dropped 0; count of bases not matched to a gene: 3. CDR3 residues: CASSSQREGSYEQYF. The CDR3 DNA, read in part, is TGTGCCAGCAGCTCCCAGCGGGAGGGCTCCTACGAG.

According to its frequency, this clone is medium-sized (0.01 to 0.1%). The CDR3 extends 3 residues past the end of the read, so its final part is completed from the germline J gene. The V gene is TRBV9, the J gene TRBJ2-2, with D possibly TRBD2 on 7 matching bases. Germline lookup yields CDR1 SGDLS and CDR2 YYNGEE. The CDR3 has 16 amino acids. The V end was cut by 0 bases, the J end by 5 bases, with 14 bases between. The CDR3 sequence: CASSVAGGGYTGELFF. The DNA read from the CDR3 is TGTGCCAGCAGCGTAGCCGGCGGGGGCTATACCGGGGAG. The variable domain in full, completed from reference TRBV9 and TRBJ2-2, reads DSGVTQTPKHLITATGQRVTLRCSPRSGDLSVYWYQQSLDQGLQFLIQYYNGEERAKGNILERFSAQQFPDLHSELNLSSLELGDSALYFCASSVAGGGYTGELFFGEGSRLTVL.

Its frequency marks this clone as medium-sized. The read is 3 residues too short to cover the CDR3 end, so that end is filled in from the germline J gene. The chain couples TRBV7-2 to TRBJ2-5, with TRBD1 matching 8 bases. The CDR3 totals 15 residues. Germline-derived CDR1 and CDR2 are SGHTA and FQGNSA. Trimming took 5 bases from V and 5 from J; bases not matched to a gene: 10. The sequenced CDR3 bases are TGTGCCAGCAGCGCCCGGACAGGGTTGAGCGAGACC. It yields the protein CASSARTGLSET. The full CDR3 protein reads CASSARTGLSETQYF.

This clone is medium-sized by frequency. The DNA read from the CDR3 is TGTGCCAGCAGTAGAGCCGGGACAGGGGGCTTGAACACCGGGGAG. Translated, it gives CASSRAGTGGLNTGE. In full, the CDR3 reads CASSRAGTGGLNTGELFF. The V and J genes are TRBV27 and TRBJ2-2; 12 bases match TRBD1. From the germline J gene comes the end of the CDR3, since the read stops 3 residues before it. V lost 5 bases, J lost 1 base, and 8 bases stayed unmatched. Germline loops: CDR1 MNHEY, CDR2 SMNVEV (reference sequence). The CDR3 covers 18 residues.

This clone is medium-sized (0.01 to 0.1%) by frequency. Read data end 3 residues before the CDR3 end; the end is taken from the germline J gene. This chain links TRBV7-2 with TRBJ2-1, with D possibly being TRBD1 (6 bases). V was shortened by 0 bases and J by 6 bases, with 12 bases between the two germline ends. Germline V gene lookup returns CDR1 SGHTA and CDR2 FQGNSA. The CDR3 loop spans 15 amino acids. The CDR3 bases that were read are TGTGCCAGCAGCTTAGCGCAGGGGCGATCCAATGAG. Its translation is CASSLAQGRSNE. The CDR3, in full, reads CASSLAQGRSNEQFF.

This clone is labeled medium-sized based on frequency. The read falls 3 residues short of the CDR3 end, and the missing part is taken from the germline J gene. This rearrangement joins TRBV7-8 to TRBJ2-1; perhaps TRBD1 as D (7 bases). Germline CDR1 is SGHVS and CDR2 is FQNEAQ. The CDR3 covers 16 residues. Trimming stripped 5 bases from V and 4 bases from J, with 18 bases between. CDR3 sequence: CASSRGAGQPYNEQFF. The part of the CDR3 DNA that was read is TGTGCCAGCAGCCGGGGTGCGGGACAGCCTTACAATGAG.

This clone is labeled large based on frequency. Read sequence stops 3 residues before the CDR3 end, and the germline J gene provides the missing end. The chain joins TRBV29-1 to TRBJ2-1, with D possibly TRBD1 on 5 matching bases. The ends were cut back, 5 bases at V and 0 bases at J, with 20 bases in the middle. Germline CDR1 reads SQVTM; CDR2 reads ANQGSEA. The CDR3 loop spans 17 amino acids. CDR3 protein: CSVPPRWAGLSYNEQFF. The CDR3 DNA, read in part, is TGCAGCGTTCCCCCACGGTGGGCAGGGCTCTCCTACAATGAG.